A selection of T cell receptor beta chains follows, all from one sample in a study of shared T cell receptors in the human thymus. Repertoires were generated with immunoSEQ multiplex PCR, while TCRdb's copy carries only in-frame clones and drops some. Among about 380,000 clones listed, 95% were seen once. The source material was thymocytes. These TCRs come from a human donor. The CDR3 runs from the conserved cysteine through the conserved F or W. The D gene is left open where the match is weak. Expanded clones get a size class; other rows say once, few or many, or leave the size out.

v_gene	abundance	j_gene	len	d_gene	CDR3aa	CDR3nt
TRBV29-1	NA	TRBJ2-1	15	TRBD2	CSVTLAGEIRDEQFF	TGCAGCGTTACCTTAGCGGGAGAAATTCGGGATGAGCAGTTCTTC
TRBV28	NA	TRBJ2-1	19	TRBD2	CASSLRPAWASGSDDEQFF	TGTGCCAGCAGTTTACGGCCCGCTTGGGCTAGCGGGAGTGACGATGAGCAGTTCTTC
TRBV4-3	once	TRBJ2-5	15	TRBD1	CASSQGAGGAETQYF	TGCGCCAGCAGCCAAGGCGCAGGGGGCGCAGAGACCCAGTACTTC
TRBV19	once	TRBJ1-1	16	NA	CASSIDPRPLNTEAFF	TGTGCCAGTAGTATAGATCCGCGGCCGTTGAACACTGAAGCTTTCTTT
TRBV7-2	NA	TRBJ2-7	15	NA	CASSPFTARGFEQYF	TGTGCCAGCAGCCCCTTCACAGCCAGGGGCTTCGAGCAGTACTTC
TRBV15	NA	TRBJ2-3	13	NA	CATSRDGTDTQYF	TGTGCCACCAGCAGAGATGGCACAGATACGCAGTATTTT
TRBV7-8	NA	TRBJ2-2	16	NA	CASSLGQGRDTGELFF	TGTGCCAGCAGCTTAGGGCAGGGGCGGGACACCGGGGAGCTGTTTTTT
TRBV10-3	NA	TRBJ1-3	17	TRBD1	CAIRPKQGTNSGNTIYF	TGTGCCATCAGGCCCAAACAGGGGACCAACTCTGGAAACACCATATATTTT
TRBV2	NA	TRBJ2-2	19	TRBD2	CASSVFGGIGYANTGELFF	TGTGCCAGCAGTGTCTTCGGGGGGATAGGTTACGCGAACACCGGGGAGCTGTTTTTT
TRBV5-1	NA	TRBJ2-4	14	TRBD1	CASTQGTAKNIQYF	TGCGCCAGTACACAGGGGACGGCCAAAAACATTCAGTACTTC
TRBV9	NA	TRBJ2-2	19	TRBD2	CASSVVGLAGKTNTGELFF	TGTGCCAGCAGCGTAGTCGGACTAGCGGGAAAGACGAACACCGGGGAGCTGTTTTTT
TRBV30	NA	TRBJ1-5	16	NA	CAWSVGTGNSNQPQHF	TGTGCCTGGAGTGTCGGGACCGGCAATAGCAATCAGCCCCAGCATTTT
TRBV6-1	NA	TRBJ2-1	14	NA	CASSERLDFNEQFF	TGTGCCAGCAGTGAGAGGCTAGACTTTAATGAGCAGTTCTTC
TRBV5-1	NA	TRBJ2-2	18	TRBD1	CASSWVGTALMNTGELFF	TGCGCCAGCAGCTGGGTCGGGACAGCATTAATGAACACCGGGGAGCTGTTTTTT
TRBV4-2	NA	TRBJ2-5	14	TRBD2	CASSPGGEVKTQYF	TGTGCCAGCAGCCCCGGGGGGGAGGTTAAGACCCAGTACTTC
TRBV30	NA	TRBJ2-1	14	NA	CAWSASTDTNEQFF	TGTGCCTGGAGTGCTTCTACCGACACGAATGAGCAGTTCTTC
TRBV9	NA	TRBJ2-3	16	TRBD2	CASSVRGTSHTDTQYF	TGTGCCAGCAGCGTACGGGGGACTAGCCACACAGATACGCAGTATTTT
TRBV7-9	NA	TRBJ2-7	13	NA	CATATQGSYEQYF	TGTGCCACCGCAACTCAAGGCTCCTACGAGCAGTACTTC
TRBV4-2	NA	TRBJ2-5	15	NA	CASSQALGFQETQYF	TGTGCCAGCAGCCAAGCCCTTGGATTTCAAGAGACCCAGTACTTC
TRBV28	NA	TRBJ1-2	13	NA	CASRPRKVWSYTF	TGTGCCAGCAGGCCTAGAAAAGTATGGAGCTACACCTTC
TRBV27	once	TRBJ1-5	15	TRBD1	CAITGETDSNQPQHF	TGTGCCATCACAGGGGAGACTGATAGCAATCAGCCCCAGCATTTT
TRBV2	once	TRBJ2-1	17	TRBD2	CASSDSSLAGGRNEQFF	TGTGCCAGCAGCGACTCCTCCCTAGCGGGAGGGCGCAATGAGCAGTTCTTC
TRBV5-4	NA	TRBJ2-6	16	NA	CASSPTGLTGANVLTF	TGTGCCAGCAGCCCAACAGGGTTAACTGGGGCCAACGTCCTGACTTTC
TRBV29-1	NA	TRBJ2-7	13	TRBD1	CSVGGTGGYEQYF	TGCAGCGTAGGTGGGACAGGGGGCTACGAGCAGTACTTC
TRBV27	NA	TRBJ1-2	14	NA	CASSLRAGWEGYTF	TGTGCCAGCAGTTTAAGGGCAGGGTGGGAAGGCTACACCTTC
TRBV5-4	NA	TRBJ2-6	18	TRBD1	CASSLQPTGCSGANVLTF	TGTGCCAGCAGCTTGCAACCGACAGGGTGCTCTGGGGCCAACGTCCTGACTTTC
TRBV15	NA	TRBJ2-7	14	NA	CATSRVDKTYEQYF	TGTGCCACCAGCCGGGTTGATAAGACCTACGAGCAGTACTTC
TRBV20-1	NA	TRBJ2-7	9	NA	CSARNEQYF	TGCAGTGCTAGGAACGAGCAGTACTTC
TRBV25-1	NA	TRBJ2-1	16	TRBD2	CASSGGEGLTYNEQFF	TGTGCCAGCAGTGGAGGGGAGGGGCTGACTTACAATGAGCAGTTCTTC
TRBV28	NA	TRBJ1-1	13	TRBD1	CASSSDREGEAFF	TGTGCCAGCAGTTCTGACAGGGAGGGTGAAGCTTTCTTT
TRBV27	NA	TRBJ2-7	15	TRBD2	CANRGEGRGFYEQYF	TGTGCCAACCGAGGGGAGGGGCGCGGGTTCTACGAGCAGTACTTC